The 21 T cell receptor beta chains listed next were all sequenced from one sample in a study of blood T cell repertoires in COVID-19. Here immunoSEQ multiplex PCR was the method, and the copy in TCRdb shows in-frame clones only, minus some. The sample records 150,000 to 200,000 clones, about 91% being singletons. Specimen: peripheral blood. These receptors all stem from a woman aged 25-40 years with acute or convalescent COVID-19.

In regard to this clone: The conserved closing phenylalanine or tryptophan is absent in this CDR3, likely reflecting a read error. Because the CDR3's place on the DNA is in doubt, the DNA is left out and the CDR3 is given as listed by TCRdb. The rearrangement uses TRBV5-1 and TRBJ2-7; the table's D gene call, TRBD2, was not cross checked with the DNA. A total of 11 residues make up the CDR3, ends included. CDR1 is SGHRS, CDR2 YFSETQ, per germline. The CDR3 is CASSFYGLAGS.

This clone was detected only a few times. The chain carries TRBV19 and TRBJ1-2; 10 positions match TRBD1. Germline V gene lookup returns CDR1 LNHDA and CDR2 SQIVND (reference sequence). The CDR3 loop spans 14 amino acids. V lost 6 bases to trimming and J lost 7 bases; unmatched junction nucleotides: 8. CDR3 loop: CASRGQGIGPGYTF. As DNA, the CDR3 is TGTGCCAGTAGGGGACAGGGGATAGGTCCTGGCTACACCTTC.

The chain combines TRBV4-2 with TRBJ2-1; tentatively, D is TRBD2 (5 bases). Germline CDR1 and CDR2: LGHNA and YNFKEQ. The V and J ends lost 0 bases and 2 bases respectively, with 14 bases between them. This CDR3 is built from 17 residues. The CDR3 loop is CASSQDNAEGAYNEQFF. The CDR3 bases are TGTGCCAGCAGCCAAGATAACGCCGAGGGTGCCTACAATGAGCAGTTCTTC.

The V and J genes are TRBV10-1 and TRBJ2-2, with no clear D. Germline V CDR1 and CDR2: WNHNN, SYGVQD (reference sequence). V dropped 7 bases and J dropped 7 bases, with 4 bases sitting between them. The CDR3 length is 10 residues. The CDR3 loop reads CASTCGELFF. For the CDR3, the DNA is TGCGCCAGCACCTGCGGGGAGCTGTTTTTT.

V usage is TRBV28 and J usage is TRBJ2-5, with TRBD2 matching 9 bases. The CDR3 length is 17 residues. CDR1 and CDR2 (germline): MDHEN, SYDVKM. The trim removed 4 bases at V and 7 bases at J, leaving 16 bases unmatched. Written as DNA, the CDR3 is TGTGCCAGCAGTTCAAACCCTACTATAGCGGGAGTTCGGACCCAGTACTTC. Protein product: CASSSNPTIAGVRTQYF.

A word on this clone: At one end the junction does not follow the germline gene, possibly because of a read error. In nucleotides, the CDR3 is TGTGCCAGCAGCAAAGAGGGAGTTGGCCAAGAGACCCAGTACTTC. This translates into CASSKEGVGQETQYF. The chain recombines TRBV3-1 (or the pseudogene TRBV3-2) with TRBJ2-5; possible D gene TRBD2, 5 bases. Germline values: CDR1 LGHDT, CDR2 YNNKEL (reference sequence). The CDR3 extends over 15 amino acids.

The gene calls are TRBV6-5 and TRBJ2-7; 7 nucleotides agree with TRBD1. The length of the CDR3 is 15 residues. Losses at the gene ends were 6 bases for V and 2 bases for J; bases not matched to a gene: 10. CDR1 MNHEY and CDR2 SVGAGI come from the germline V gene. As DNA, the CDR3 is TGTGCCAGCAGAGACAACCCCGGGACAGCCTACGAGCAGTACTTC. As protein: CASRDNPGTAYEQYF.

The chain recombines TRBV7-7 with TRBJ1-5; no clear D. Germline V gene sequence: CDR1 SSHAT, CDR2 FNYEAQ (reference sequence). The CDR3 totals 13 residues. Here the CDR3 reads CASYCGSNQPQHF. CDR3 bases: TGTGCTAGCTATTGCGGTAGCAATCAGCCCCAGCATTTT.

CDR3 loop: CASSLARLGEQFF. The CDR3, as DNA: TGTGCCAGCAGCTTAGCCCGACTAGGGGAGCAGTTCTTC. The chain has TRBV7-2 and TRBJ2-1; D perhaps matches TRBD2 (6 bases). V lost 0 bases and J lost 10, with 10 bases in between. CDR3 size: 13 residues. Germline V gives CDR1 SGHTA, CDR2 FQGNSA.

This clone was recorded only once. V usage is TRBV30 and J usage is TRBJ1-5; no clear D. This CDR3 has 14 residues. Trimming took off 0 bases at V and 4 bases at J, with 10 bases between the two ends. Germline-derived CDR1 and CDR2 are GTSNPN and SVGIG (reference sequence). CDR3 residues: CAWSVLQLNQPQHF. The CDR3 nucleotides read TGTGCCTGGAGTGTATTACAGCTAAATCAGCCCCAGCATTTT. Complete variable domain (other parts from reference TRBV30 and TRBJ1-5): SQTIHQWPATLVQPVGSPLSLECTVEGTSNPNLYWYRQAAGRGLQLLFYSVGIGQISSEVPQNLSASRPQDRQFILSSKKLLLSDSGFYLCAWSVLQLNQPQHFGDGTRLSIL.

This sequence joins TRBV6-5 and TRBJ2-7, with D unclear. CDR1 is MNHEY and CDR2 is SVGAGI in the germline V gene. This CDR3 comprises 15 residues. V gave up 7 bases and J gave up 2 bases, with 18 bases separating them. As DNA, the CDR3 is TGTGCCAGCAAAGTACGTTGGGCGTTAACCTACGAGCAGTACTTC. It is translated as CASKVRWALTYEQYF.

This clone came up once. This chain joins TRBV19 and TRBJ1-4; D is undetermined. CDR1 is LNHDA and CDR2 is SQIVND in the germline V gene (reference sequence). CDR3 length: 15 residues. The V end lost 3 bases, the J end lost 0 bases, and 8 bases lay between the germline ends. The CDR3 spells CASSMGLATNEKLFF. For the CDR3, the DNA is TGTGCCAGTAGTATGGGCTTAGCAACTAATGAAAAACTGTTTTTT.

This sequence joins TRBV2 and TRBJ2-5, with 8 bases fitting TRBD2. Per germline, CDR1 SNHLY and CDR2 FYNNEI. V was clipped by 6 bases and J by 7 bases; unmatched bases: 7. This CDR3 is 13 amino acids long. The CDR3 DNA is TGTGCCAGCAGACTCGGGGGGGTCTGGACCCAGTACTTC. It codes for CASRLGGVWTQYF.

The CDR3 region is CASRGEGGLEQFF. The DNA for the CDR3 is TGTGCCAGCAGAGGCGAGGGAGGGCTAGAGCAGTTCTTC. This chain links TRBV3-1 (or the pseudogene TRBV3-2) with TRBJ2-1; 7 nucleotides line up with TRBD2. Germline V gene data show CDR1 as LGHDT and CDR2 as YNNKEL (reference sequence). V was clipped by 6 bases and J by 10 bases; unmatched bases: 9. The CDR3 consists of 13 residues.

The chain links TRBV25-1 to TRBJ2-2; TRBD1 matches 11 bases. The CDR3 is 16 amino acids. Germline-derived CDR1 and CDR2 are MGHDK and SYGVNS. V trimming: 7 bases; J trimming: 4 bases; junction bases outside the gene matches: 8. In nucleotides, the CDR3 is TGTGCCAGCACCCCTTCCGGGACAGGGGGCACCGGGGAGCTGTTTTTT. Residues: CASTPSGTGGTGELFF.

CDR3 protein: CAISRAGGDTGELFF. The CDR3 DNA follows: TGTGCCATCAGTCGAGCGGGAGGGGACACCGGGGAGCTGTTTTTT. V usage is TRBV10-3 and J usage is TRBJ2-2, with TRBD2 identical over 10 bases. The CDR3 is 15 amino acids. V trimming: 5 bases; J trimming: 3 bases; junction bases outside the gene matches: 3. Germline values: CDR1 ENHRY, CDR2 SYGVKD.

This clone was detected a few times. CDR3: CASSVGSPYYNEQFF. The CDR3 DNA follows: TGTGCCAGCAGCGTAGGGTCTCCCTACTACAATGAGCAGTTCTTC. The V gene is TRBV9, the J gene TRBJ2-1; no reliable D call. CDR1 and CDR2 from the germline V gene are SGDLS and YYNGEE. The CDR3 extends over 15 amino acids. Trimming removed 0 bases from V and 3 bases from J, with 10 bases in between.

J is TRBJ2-2 and V is TRBV5-1; 7 nucleotides agree with TRBD1. This CDR3 is 15 amino acids long. Germline V gene lookup returns CDR1 SGHRS and CDR2 YFSETQ. The V segment lost 4 bases and the J segment 0 bases; nucleotides outside the gene matches: 3. The CDR3 DNA reads as TGCGCCAGCAGCACGGACAGGACGAACACCGGGGAGCTGTTTTTT. This sequence encodes CASSTDRTNTGELFF.

The genes are TRBV3-1 (or the pseudogene TRBV3-2) and TRBJ2-1, with a possible D match to TRBD1 (5 bases). This CDR3 comprises 14 residues. Germline V gives CDR1 LGHDT, CDR2 YNNKEL (reference sequence). Trimming left V 3 bases short and J 8 bases short, with 14 bases between. The chain's CDR3 is CASSHHQGSDEQFF. In DNA, the CDR3 is TGTGCCAGCAGCCATCACCAGGGATCCGATGAGCAGTTCTTC.

The rearrangement uses TRBV6-6 and TRBJ2-2; D gene ambiguous. Germline V gene lookup returns CDR1 MNHNY and CDR2 SVGAGI (reference sequence). The CDR3 contains 11 residues. Between the trimmed V and J ends, which lost 6 bases and 9 bases, there was a span of 8 bases. This CDR3 reads CASSLIWELFF. The CDR3 DNA is TGTGCCAGCAGCCTAATCTGGGAGCTGTTTTTT.

The V and J genes are TRBV29-1 and TRBJ2-7; D might be TRBD1 (6 bases). CDR1 is SQVTM, CDR2 ANQGSEA, per germline. The CDR3 has 13 amino acids. The germline V and J ends were trimmed by 4 bases and 2 bases, with 12 bases remaining between them. The CDR3 DNA reads as TGCAGCGTTGCAAACAGGGCCGCCTACGAGCAGTACTTC. As protein: CSVANRAAYEQYF.